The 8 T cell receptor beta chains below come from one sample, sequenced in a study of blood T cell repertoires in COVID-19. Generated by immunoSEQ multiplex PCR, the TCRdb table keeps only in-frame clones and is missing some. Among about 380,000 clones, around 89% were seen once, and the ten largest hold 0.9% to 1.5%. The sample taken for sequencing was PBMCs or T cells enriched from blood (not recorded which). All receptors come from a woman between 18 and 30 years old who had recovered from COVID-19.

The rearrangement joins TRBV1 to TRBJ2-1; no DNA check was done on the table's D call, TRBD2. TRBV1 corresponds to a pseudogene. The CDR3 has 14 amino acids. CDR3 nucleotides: TGCACCAGCAGTCCCTCGTCAGCGGGGGTACGTAAGTTCTTC. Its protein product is CTSSPSSAGVRKFF.

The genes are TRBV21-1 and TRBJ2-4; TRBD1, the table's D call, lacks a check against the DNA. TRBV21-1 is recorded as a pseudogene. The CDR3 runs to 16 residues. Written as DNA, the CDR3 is TGTGCCAGCAGCAAAGGGACAGCCTATCTTAAAAACATTCAGTACTTC. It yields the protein CASSKGTAYLKNIQYF.

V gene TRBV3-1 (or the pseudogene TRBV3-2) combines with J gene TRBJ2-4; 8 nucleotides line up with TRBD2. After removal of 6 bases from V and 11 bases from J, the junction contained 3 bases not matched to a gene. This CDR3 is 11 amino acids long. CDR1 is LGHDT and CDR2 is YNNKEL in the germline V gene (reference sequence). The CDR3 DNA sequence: TGTGCCAGCAGTACTAGCGGCTTTCAGTACTTC. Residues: CASSTSGFQYF.

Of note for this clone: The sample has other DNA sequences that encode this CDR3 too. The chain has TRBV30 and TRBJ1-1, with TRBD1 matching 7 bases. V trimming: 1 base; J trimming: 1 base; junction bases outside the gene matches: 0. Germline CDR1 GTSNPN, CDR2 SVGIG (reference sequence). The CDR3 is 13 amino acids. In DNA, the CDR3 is TGTGCCTGGAGTGGACAGGGGAACACTGAAGCTTTCTTT. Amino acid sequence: CAWSGQGNTEAFF.

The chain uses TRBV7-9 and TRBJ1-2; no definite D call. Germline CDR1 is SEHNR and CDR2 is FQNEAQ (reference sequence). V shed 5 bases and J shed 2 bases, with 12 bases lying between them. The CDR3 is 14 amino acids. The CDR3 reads CASSVNTVNYGYTF. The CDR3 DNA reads TGTGCCAGCAGCGTAAATACAGTGAACTATGGCTACACCTTC. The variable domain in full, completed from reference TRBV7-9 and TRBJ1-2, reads DTGVSQNPRHKITKRGQNVTFRCDPISEHNRLYWYRQTLGQGPEFLTYFQNEAQLEKSRLLSDRFSAERPKGSFSTLEIQRTEQGDSAMYLCASSVNTVNYGYTFGSGTRLTVV.

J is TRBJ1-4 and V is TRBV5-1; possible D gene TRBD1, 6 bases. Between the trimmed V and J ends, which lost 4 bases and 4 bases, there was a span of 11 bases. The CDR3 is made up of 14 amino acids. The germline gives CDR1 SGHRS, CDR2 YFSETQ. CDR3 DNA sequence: TGCGCCAGCAGCATGACAGGCTATAATGAAAAACTGTTTTTT. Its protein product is CASSMTGYNEKLFF.

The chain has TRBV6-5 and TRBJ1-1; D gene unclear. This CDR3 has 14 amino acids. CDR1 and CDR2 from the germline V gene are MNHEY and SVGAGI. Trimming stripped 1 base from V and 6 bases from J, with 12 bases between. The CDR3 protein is CASSYWSGSPEAFF. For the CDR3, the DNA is TGTGCCAGCAGTTACTGGTCAGGAAGTCCTGAAGCTTTCTTT.

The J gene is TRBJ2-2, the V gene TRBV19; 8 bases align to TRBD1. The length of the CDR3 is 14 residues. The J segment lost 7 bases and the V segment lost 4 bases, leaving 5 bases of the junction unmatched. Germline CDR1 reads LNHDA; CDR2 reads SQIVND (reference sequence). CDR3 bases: TGTGCCAGTAGTACCAGACAGGGGAGCGGGGAGCTGTTTTTT. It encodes CASSTRQGSGELFF. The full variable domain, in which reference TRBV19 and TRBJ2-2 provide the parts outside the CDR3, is DGGITQSPKYLFRKEGQNVTLSCEQNLNHDAMYWYRQDPGQGLRLIYYSQIVNDFQKGDIAEGYSVSREKKESFPLTVTSAQKNPTAFYLCASSTRQGSGELFFGEGSRLTVL.